The 19 T cell receptor beta chains given below trace back to one sample, sequenced in a study of blood T cell repertoires in COVID-19. The assay was immunoSEQ multiplex PCR, and TCRdb's table has in-frame clones only and misses some. The profile shows roughly 58,000 clones, approximately 70% of them singletons. The sample taken for sequencing was PBMCs or T cells enriched from blood (not recorded which). Receptors originate from an older woman who had been exposed to COVID-19.

The gene calls are TRBV30 and TRBJ1-2; TRBD1 agrees at 9 bases. V dropped 3 bases and J dropped 8; count of bases not matched to a gene: 13. The germline gives CDR1 GTSNPN, CDR2 SVGIG (reference sequence). The length of the CDR3 is 15 residues. CDR3 protein: CAWSRTGTGLGGYTF. The CDR3 coding sequence is TGTGCCTGGAGCCGGACCGGGACAGGGCTGGGAGGCTACACCTTC. Based on the CDR3 plus reference TRBV30 and TRBJ1-2, the full variable domain is SQTIHQWPATLVQPVGSPLSLECTVEGTSNPNLYWYRQAAGRGLQLLFYSVGIGQISSEVPQNLSASRPQDRQFILSSKKLLLSDSGFYLCAWSRTGTGLGGYTFGSGTRLTVV.

The CDR3 sequence: CASSFRQGQNQPQHF. The DNA of the CDR3 is TGTGCCAGCAGTTTCCGACAGGGGCAAAATCAGCCCCAGCATTTT. The J gene is TRBJ1-5, the V gene TRBV28; 8 positions agree with TRBD1. Germline V gene sequence: CDR1 MDHEN, CDR2 SYDVKM. The CDR3 is made up of 15 amino acids. With V trimmed by 3 bases and J by 4 bases, 5 bases remained unmatched.

The CDR3 bases are TGTGCCAGCAGCTTAGCGGGGGGAAACATTCAGTACTTC. The encoded protein is CASSLAGGNIQYF. This sequence joins TRBV11-2 and TRBJ2-4, with 7 bases matching TRBD2. This CDR3 region has 13 residues. With V trimmed by 1 base and J by 6 bases, 0 bases remained unmatched. Germline CDR1 and CDR2: SGHAT and FQNNGV. The entire variable domain, with the rest obtained from reference TRBV11-2 and TRBJ2-4, is as follows: EAGVAQSPRYKIIEKRQSVAFWCNPISGHATLYWYQQILGQGPKLLIQFQNNGVVDDSQLPKDRFSAERLKGVDSTLKIQPAKLEDSAVYLCASSLAGGNIQYFGAGTRLSVL.

This clone was detected many times. The chain has TRBV27 and TRBJ2-3; 12 bases are shared with TRBD2. Germline trimming cut 3 bases from V and 6 bases from J; bases unmatched to any gene: 4. CDR3 length equals 15 residues. Germline assignment: CDR1 MNHEY and CDR2 SMNVEV (reference sequence). This chain's CDR3 is CASSLRLAGADTQYF. In nucleotides, the CDR3 is TGTGCCAGCAGTTTGCGACTAGCGGGAGCGGATACGCAGTATTTT.

The rearrangement joins TRBV19 to TRBJ1-2; TRBD1 matches at 7 bases. This CDR3 spans 14 amino acids. V trimming: 10 bases; J trimming: 8 bases; junction bases outside the gene matches: 16. The germline CDR1 and CDR2 sequences are LNHDA and SQIVND (reference sequence). The CDR3 loop is CATDSKAQGGGYTF. CDR3 in DNA: TGTGCCACAGATAGTAAGGCGCAGGGGGGAGGCTACACCTTC.

V usage is TRBV28 and J usage is TRBJ1-4, with D maybe TRBD1 (5 bases). The CDR3 runs 13 residues. Trimming removed 5 bases from V and 6 bases from J, with 10 bases in between. CDR1 is MDHEN and CDR2 is SYDVKM in the germline V gene. The CDR3 reads CASSQGRDEKLFF. The DNA of the CDR3 is TGTGCCAGCAGTCAGGGCAGGGATGAAAAACTGTTTTTT.

The chain links TRBV2 to TRBJ1-5; D remains ambiguous. Looked up from germline, CDR1 is SNHLY and CDR2 is FYNNEI. Trimming took off 4 bases at V and 5 bases at J, with 9 bases between the two ends. The CDR3 has 13 residues. The CDR3 spells CASSGGRDQPQHF. In nucleotides, the CDR3 is TGTGCCAGCAGTGGAGGCCGGGATCAGCCCCAGCATTTT. Combining the CDR3 with reference TRBV2 and TRBJ1-5 gives the whole variable domain EPEVTQTPSHQVTQMGQEVILRCVPISNHLYFYWYRQILGQKVEFLVSFYNNEISEKSEIFDDQFSVERPDGSNFTLKIRSTKLEDSAMYFCASSGGRDQPQHFGDGTRLSIL.

CDR3 protein: CSAKGAGGDFSYNEQFF. For the CDR3, the DNA is TGCAGCGCTAAGGGGGCGGGAGGCGACTTCTCCTACAATGAGCAGTTCTTC. The chain has TRBV29-1 and TRBJ2-1, with D maybe TRBD2 (8 bases). The CDR3 extends over 17 amino acids. The V and J ends lost 7 bases and 0 bases respectively, with 22 bases between them. Germline CDR1 reads SQVTM; CDR2 reads ANQGSEA.

CDR3 loop: CASSEAAAAMNTEAFF. The CDR3 DNA is TGTGCCAGCAGTGAAGCGGCAGCCGCTATGAACACTGAAGCTTTCTTT. The chain carries TRBV25-1 and TRBJ1-1; D is unclear. Trimming took off 2 bases at V and 0 bases at J, with 13 bases between the two ends. The CDR3 covers 16 residues. The germline V gene encodes CDR1 MGHDK and CDR2 SYGVNS.

This rearrangement joins TRBV7-3 to TRBJ1-2; D may be TRBD1 (6 bases). The V end was cut by 1 base, the J end by 5 bases, with 14 bases between. CDR3 length equals 15 residues. Per the germline V gene, CDR1 is SGHTA and CDR2 is FQGTGA. CDR3 nucleotide sequence: TGTGCCAGCAGCTTAAAAGCAGGGGCCAGTTATGGCTACACCTTC. Its translation: CASSLKAGASYGYTF.

V gene TRBV30 combines with J gene TRBJ2-7; perhaps TRBD1 as D (6 bases). With 0 bases removed from V and 7 bases from J, the gap between germline ends came to 13 bases. The germline CDR1 and CDR2 sequences are GTSNPN and SVGIG (reference sequence). This CDR3 contains 13 residues. CDR3 sequence: CAWSVLRGREQYF. The CDR3 DNA is TGTGCCTGGAGTGTACTCAGGGGCCGGGAGCAGTACTTC.

The rearrangement joins TRBV9 to TRBJ1-3; weak D call: TRBD1 (5 bases). The CDR3 spans 14 residues. CDR1 is SGDLS, CDR2 YYNGEE, per germline. Between the trimmed V and J ends, which lost 2 bases and 3 bases, there was a span of 9 bases. The CDR3 DNA follows: TGTGCCAGCAGCGTCCAGGGTGATGGAAACACCATATATTTT. Protein: CASSVQGDGNTIYF.

A few counts support this clone. The rearrangement uses TRBV28 and TRBJ1-2; 11 bases are a match to TRBD1. V trimming: 6 bases; J trimming: 8 bases; junction bases outside the gene matches: 8. Germline CDR1 is MDHEN and CDR2 is SYDVKM. The CDR3 covers 14 residues. This CDR3 reads CASRVGQGAGGYTF. Written as DNA, the CDR3 is TGTGCCAGCAGGGTTGGACAGGGGGCCGGGGGCTACACCTTC.

The chain links TRBV7-9 to TRBJ1-4; TRBD1 agrees at 10 bases. The V gene's germline CDR1 is SEHNR and CDR2 FQNEAQ (reference sequence). Trimming at V came to 1 base and at J to 7 bases, leaving 3 bases not matched to a gene. The CDR3 runs to 15 residues. Here the CDR3 DNA reads TGTGCCAGCAGCTTAGAGGGGACAGGGGCTGAAAAACTGTTTTTT. Translation: CASSLEGTGAEKLFF.

J is TRBJ2-7 and V is TRBV30; tentatively, D is TRBD2 (6 bases). V lost 4 bases and J 3 bases, leaving 10 bases between the germline ends. This CDR3 comprises 12 residues. Germline V gene lookup returns CDR1 GTSNPN and CDR2 SVGIG (reference sequence). CDR3 sequence (DNA): TGTGCCTGGACCTGGGGAGGCTACGAGCAGTACTTC. This codes for CAWTWGGYEQYF.

The rearrangement joins TRBV29-1 to TRBJ1-2; D is ambiguous. Germline values: CDR1 SQVTM, CDR2 ANQGSEA. Deletions cut 4 bases from V and 7 bases from J, with 16 bases between. The CDR3 runs to 13 residues. CDR3 nucleotides: TGCAGCGTTGGCTTGACCGGGTCTTCTGGCTACACCTTC. Amino acid sequence: CSVGLTGSSGYTF.

The chain employs TRBV28 and TRBJ2-1; 7 positions match TRBD2. Unmatched junction bases numbered 5, after V lost 3 bases and J lost 6 bases. The CDR3 has 14 amino acids. The V gene's germline CDR1 is MDHEN and CDR2 SYDVKM. CDR3 loop: CASSFTGGGNEQFF. CDR3 DNA: TGTGCCAGCAGTTTCACGGGAGGAGGCAATGAGCAGTTCTTC.

The chain carries TRBV5-6 and TRBJ1-3; the D is unclear. Deletions cut 4 bases from V and 1 base from J, with 6 bases between. Looked up from germline, CDR1 is SGHDT and CDR2 is YYEEEE. The CDR3 spans 13 residues. This CDR3 is CASSVGSGNTIYF. The CDR3 bases are TGTGCCAGCAGCGTCGGTTCTGGAAACACCATATATTTT.

This clone was counted only a few times. The genes are TRBV5-1 and TRBJ2-1; 10 bases agree with TRBD2. Looked up from germline, CDR1 is SGHRS and CDR2 is YFSETQ. This CDR3 is built from 15 residues. J lost 4 bases, V lost 2 bases, and 3 bases had no gene match. DNA for the CDR3: TGCGCCAGCAGCTTTACTAGCGGGGATTACAATGAGCAGTTCTTC. Encoded protein: CASSFTSGDYNEQFF.